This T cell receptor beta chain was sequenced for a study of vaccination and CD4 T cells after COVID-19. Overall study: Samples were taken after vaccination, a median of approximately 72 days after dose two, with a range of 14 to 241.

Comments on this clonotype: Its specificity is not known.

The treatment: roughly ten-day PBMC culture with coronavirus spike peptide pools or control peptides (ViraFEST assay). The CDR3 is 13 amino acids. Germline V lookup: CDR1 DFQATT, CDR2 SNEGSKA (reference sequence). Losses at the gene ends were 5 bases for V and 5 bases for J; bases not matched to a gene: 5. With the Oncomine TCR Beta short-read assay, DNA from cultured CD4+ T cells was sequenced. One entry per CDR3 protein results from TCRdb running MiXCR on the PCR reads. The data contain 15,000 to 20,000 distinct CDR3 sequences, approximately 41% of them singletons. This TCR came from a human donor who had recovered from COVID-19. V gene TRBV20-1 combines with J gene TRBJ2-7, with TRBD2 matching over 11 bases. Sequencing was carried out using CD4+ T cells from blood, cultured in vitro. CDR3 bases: TGCAGTGCTCGCGCTAGCGGGAGGAACGAGCAGTACTTC. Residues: CSARASGRNEQYF.